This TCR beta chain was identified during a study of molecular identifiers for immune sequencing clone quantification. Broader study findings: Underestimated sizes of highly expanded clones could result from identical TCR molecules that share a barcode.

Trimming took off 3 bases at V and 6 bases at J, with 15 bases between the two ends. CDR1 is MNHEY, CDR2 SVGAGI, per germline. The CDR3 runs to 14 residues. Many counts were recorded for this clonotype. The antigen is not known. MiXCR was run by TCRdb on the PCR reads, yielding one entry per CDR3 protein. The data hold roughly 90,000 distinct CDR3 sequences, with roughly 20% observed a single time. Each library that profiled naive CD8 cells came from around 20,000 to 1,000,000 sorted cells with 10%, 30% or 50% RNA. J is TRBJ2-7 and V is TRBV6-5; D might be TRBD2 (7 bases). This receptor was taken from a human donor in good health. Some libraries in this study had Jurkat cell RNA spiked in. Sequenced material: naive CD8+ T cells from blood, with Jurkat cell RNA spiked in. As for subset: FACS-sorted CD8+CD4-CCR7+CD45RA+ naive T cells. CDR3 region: CASSYDPGGAEQYF. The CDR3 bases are TGTGCCAGCAGTTATGACCCTGGGGGGGCCGAGCAGTACTTC.